What follows describes a single T cell receptor (beta chain). The target antigen is unknown. These data belong to a study of cytomegalovirus exposure and HLA in healthy donors. Findings and caveats of the study: After further analysis at a later stage, 16,951 TCR beta sequences were associated with HLA alleles at 0.05 false discovery rate. TCR beta V- and J-gene trimming was later associated with a missense DCLRE1C variant. Most TCRs appeared rarely, but some public TCRs recurred in many donors.

From germline, CDR1 is LGHNA and CDR2 YSLEER. The V and J ends lost 0 bases and 6 bases respectively, with 15 bases between them. The CDR3 extends over 15 amino acids. The PCR contained 60 Vbeta and 13 Jbeta primers. Only in-frame clones appear in the TCRdb table, and some are missing; sequencing was by immunoSEQ multiplex PCR. The sample table sets out 70,000 or so clones. The chain has TRBV4-3 and TRBJ2-7, with D possibly being TRBD2 (6 bases). The specimen sequenced was PBMCs. The clonotype was recovered from a female donor in good health and CMV-seropositive. CDR3 in DNA: TGCGCCAGCAGCCAAGAGGCGGGTCGGGGGTTCGAGCAGTACTTC. Protein product: CASSQEAGRGFEQYF.